These 8 T cell receptor beta chains came from one sample sequenced in a study of metastatic and nonmetastatic thyroid tumors. TCRdb ran MiXCR on the PCR reads. This sample has 91,000 or so clones; about an eighth occur once, and the top ten carry around 11%. Treatment of any kind had been given to no patient before thyroid surgery. Sequenced material: blood. These receptors all stem from a female donor with papillary thyroid cancer or a benign thyroid nodule (not recorded which). Some clones in this sample may be carry-over from other donors' samples.

This clone was counted many times. The CDR3 spells CASSYDRGGTEAFF. The CDR3 bases are TGTGCCAGCAGTTACGACAGGGGAGGGACTGAAGCTTTCTTT. V is TRBV6-5 and J is TRBJ1-1, with 8 bases that match TRBD1. The J segment lost 5 bases and the V segment lost 2 bases, leaving 4 bases of the junction unmatched. The V gene's germline CDR1 is MNHEY and CDR2 SVGAGI. The CDR3 runs to 14 residues.

This clone was seen only a few times. The V call is TRBV20-1, the J call TRBJ1-1; D is perhaps TRBD1 (5 bases). The CDR3 contains 13 residues. With 3 bases removed from V and 2 bases from J, the gap between germline ends came to 10 bases. The germline CDR1 and CDR2 sequences are DFQATT and SNEGSKA (reference sequence). In DNA, the CDR3 is TGCAGTGCTAGCCGGGGGATAAACACTGAAGCTTTCTTT. Its translation is CSASRGINTEAFF.

This chain connects TRBV6-2 or TRBV6-3 to TRBJ1-5; D is unclear. Germline V gene sequence: CDR1 MNHEY, CDR2 SVGEGT. Trimming left V 7 bases short and J 4 bases short, with 11 bases between. CDR3 length: 13 amino acids. The CDR3 DNA reads as TGTGCCAGCAATGCCGGGGAGAATCAGCCCCAGCATTTT. Residues: CASNAGENQPQHF.

This clone was picked up a small number of times. This rearrangement joins TRBV12-3 or TRBV12-4 to TRBJ1-6, with no clear D. The V and J ends lost 6 bases and 7 bases respectively, with 10 bases between them. The CDR3 totals 13 residues. The CDR3 spells CASSRMVNSPLHF. The CDR3 nucleotides read TGTGCCAGCAGCCGAATGGTGAATTCACCCCTCCACTTT.

This clone has ten or more counts. V is TRBV20-1 and J is TRBJ1-5, with 8 bases identical to TRBD1. The CDR3 is 17 residues long. Germline CDR1 DFQATT, CDR2 SNEGSKA (reference sequence). V trimming: 3 bases; J trimming: 6 bases; junction bases outside the gene matches: 16. The CDR3, as DNA: TGCAGTGCTAGGAGCACCGCTGCGGACAGGGAAACTCAGCCCCAGCATTTT. Translating gives CSARSTAADRETQPQHF.

This clone has a count of ten or more. The V and J genes are TRBV28 and TRBJ1-1, with no clear D. The CDR3 is 14 residues long. Germline V lookup: CDR1 MDHEN, CDR2 SYDVKM. Between the trimmed V and J ends, which lost 2 bases and 0 bases, there was a span of 7 bases. CDR3 protein: CASSLRAMNTEAFF. CDR3 in DNA: TGTGCCAGCAGTTTAAGGGCCATGAACACTGAAGCTTTCTTT.

This clone has just a few counts. A single base separates this from a much larger clone, so it may be a read error. The chain uses TRBV19 and TRBJ1-6; no clear D. The germline gives CDR1 LNHDA, CDR2 SQIVND (reference sequence). The CDR3 totals 13 residues. The CDR3 spells CASSMDPASPPHF. The CDR3 DNA is TGTGCCAGTAGTATGGACCCAGCCTCACCCCCCCACTTT.

This clone was seen repeatedly, ten times or more. This sequence joins TRBV28 and TRBJ2-5; D not resolved. Germline lookup yields CDR1 MDHEN and CDR2 SYDVKM. CDR3 length: 14 amino acids. V was cut by 3 bases and J by 9 bases, with 17 bases left in between. The CDR3 DNA is TGTGCCAGCAGTTTGACGGATGTTGGGGTGTCCCAGTACTTC. Its translation is CASSLTDVGVSQYF.